The subject of this entry is one TCR beta chain. The repertoire was sequenced with immunoSEQ multiplex PCR; TCRdb's copy has only in-frame clones and lacks some. The sample has around 21,000 clones, around 83% seen once; the top ten hold over 1.5%. This record belongs to a study of PD-L1 blockade in urothelial cancer. Time point noted: peripheral blood 6 weeks after treatment start. The V gene's germline CDR1 is KGHSH and CDR2 LQKENI. The CDR3 length is 16 residues. V lost 1 base, J lost 0 bases, and 12 bases lay in between. This specimen consisted of PBMCs, obtained around atezolizumab (anti-PD-L1) treatment. The clonotype originates from a man aged 50 or older with urothelial cancer. The gene calls are TRBV18 and TRBJ1-1; D call uncertain. The chain's CDR3 is CASSPQHSRMNTEAFF. Here the CDR3 DNA reads TGTGCCAGCTCACCACAACACAGTCGAATGAACACTGAAGCTTTCTTT.